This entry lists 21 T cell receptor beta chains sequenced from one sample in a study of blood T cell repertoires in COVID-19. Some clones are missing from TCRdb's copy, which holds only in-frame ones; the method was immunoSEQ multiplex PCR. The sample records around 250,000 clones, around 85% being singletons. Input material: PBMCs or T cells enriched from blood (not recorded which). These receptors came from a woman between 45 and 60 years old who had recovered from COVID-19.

The CDR3 sequence is CASSQWGQGQETQYF. The CDR3 DNA follows: TGTGCCAGCAGCCAGTGGGGTCAGGGTCAAGAGACCCAGTACTTC. The J gene is TRBJ2-5, the V gene TRBV3-1 (or the pseudogene TRBV3-2), with TRBD1 as a possible D gene (5 bases). The CDR3 is 15 residues long. Per germline, CDR1 LGHDT and CDR2 YNNKEL (reference sequence). The ends were cut back, 3 bases at V and 2 bases at J, with 13 bases in the middle.

CDR3 sequence reads: CASSLGGQVPSYEQYF. DNA of the CDR3: TGTGCCAGCAGCTTAGGGGGACAGGTTCCCTCATACGAGCAGTACTTC. The chain uses TRBV11-1 and TRBJ2-7; 8 bases line up with TRBD1. Looked up from germline, CDR1 is SGHAT and CDR2 is FQDESV (reference sequence). The V segment lost 1 base and the J segment 4 bases; nucleotides outside the gene matches: 9. The CDR3 consists of 16 residues.

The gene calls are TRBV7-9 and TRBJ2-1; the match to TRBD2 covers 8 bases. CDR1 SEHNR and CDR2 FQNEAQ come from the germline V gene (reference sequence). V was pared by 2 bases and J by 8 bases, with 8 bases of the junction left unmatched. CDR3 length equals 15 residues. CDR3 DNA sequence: TGTGCCAGCAGCTTATTGGGAGCGGGAGCCCATGAGCAGTTCTTC. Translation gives CASSLLGAGAHEQFF.

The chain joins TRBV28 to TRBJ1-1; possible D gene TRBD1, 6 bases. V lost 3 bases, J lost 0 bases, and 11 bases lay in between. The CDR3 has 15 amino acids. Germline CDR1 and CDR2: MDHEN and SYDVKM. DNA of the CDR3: TGTGCCAGCAGTTTTACGCAGGGGCTGAACACTGAAGCTTTCTTT. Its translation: CASSFTQGLNTEAFF.

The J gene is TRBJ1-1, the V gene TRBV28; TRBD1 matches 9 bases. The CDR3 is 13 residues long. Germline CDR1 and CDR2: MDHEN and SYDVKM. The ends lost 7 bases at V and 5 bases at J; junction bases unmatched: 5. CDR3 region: CASKTGGRTEAFF. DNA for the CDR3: TGTGCCAGCAAGACAGGGGGGAGGACTGAAGCTTTCTTT.

The CDR3 is CASSPASEGYEQYF. Here the CDR3 DNA reads TGTGCCAGCAGCCCGGCCTCGGAGGGCTACGAGCAGTACTTC. The rearrangement joins TRBV3-1 (or the pseudogene TRBV3-2) to TRBJ2-7; a weak D match, TRBD2 (6 bases). V was shortened by 4 bases and J by 3 bases, with 13 bases between the two germline ends. This CDR3 is built from 14 residues. Germline CDR1 LGHDT, CDR2 YNNKEL (reference sequence).

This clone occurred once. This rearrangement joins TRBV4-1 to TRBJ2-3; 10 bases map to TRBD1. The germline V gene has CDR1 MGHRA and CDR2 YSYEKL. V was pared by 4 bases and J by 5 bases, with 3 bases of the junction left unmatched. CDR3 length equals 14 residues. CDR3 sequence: CASSPRTGGDTQYF. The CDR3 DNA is TGCGCCAGCAGCCCTAGGACAGGGGGAGATACGCAGTATTTT.

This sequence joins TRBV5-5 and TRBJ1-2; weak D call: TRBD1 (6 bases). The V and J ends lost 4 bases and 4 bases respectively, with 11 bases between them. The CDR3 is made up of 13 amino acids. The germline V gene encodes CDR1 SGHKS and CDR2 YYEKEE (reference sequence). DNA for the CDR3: TGTGCCAGCAGCGTTACAGGGATCTATGGCTACACCTTC. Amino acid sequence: CASSVTGIYGYTF.

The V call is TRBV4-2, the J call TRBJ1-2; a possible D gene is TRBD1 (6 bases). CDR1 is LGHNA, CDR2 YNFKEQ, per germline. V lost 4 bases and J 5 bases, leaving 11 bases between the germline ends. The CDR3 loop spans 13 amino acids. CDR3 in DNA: TGTGCCAGCAGCCCGGGACACCTTTATGGCTACACCTTC. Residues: CASSPGHLYGYTF.

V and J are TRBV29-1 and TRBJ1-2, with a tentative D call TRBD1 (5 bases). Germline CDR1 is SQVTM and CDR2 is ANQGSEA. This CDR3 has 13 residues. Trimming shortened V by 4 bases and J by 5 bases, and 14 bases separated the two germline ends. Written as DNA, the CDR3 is TGCAGCGTTGGCGACAGCCTAGAATATGGCTACACCTTC. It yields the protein CSVGDSLEYGYTF.

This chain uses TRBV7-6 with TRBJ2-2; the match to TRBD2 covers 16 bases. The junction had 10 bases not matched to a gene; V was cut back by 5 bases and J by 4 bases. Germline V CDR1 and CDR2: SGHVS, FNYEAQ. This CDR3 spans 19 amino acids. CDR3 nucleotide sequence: TGTGCCAGCAGCAGGGGACTAGCGGGAGGGCCGAGGGGCACCGGGGAGCTGTTTTTT. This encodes CASSRGLAGGPRGTGELFF.

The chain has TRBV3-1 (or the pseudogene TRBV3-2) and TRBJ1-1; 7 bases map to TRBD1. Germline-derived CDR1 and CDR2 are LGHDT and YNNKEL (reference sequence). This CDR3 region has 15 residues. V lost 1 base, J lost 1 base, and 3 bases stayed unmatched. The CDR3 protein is CASSQAAGGNTEAFF. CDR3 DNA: TGTGCCAGCAGCCAAGCTGCAGGGGGGAACACTGAAGCTTTCTTT.

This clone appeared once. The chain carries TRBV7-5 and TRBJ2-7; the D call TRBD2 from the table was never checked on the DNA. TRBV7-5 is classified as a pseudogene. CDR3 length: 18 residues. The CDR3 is CARSPQIRDSLYPYEQYF. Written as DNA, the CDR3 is TGTGCCAGAAGCCCCCAGATCCGGGACTCCCTATACCCCTACGAGCAGTACTTC.

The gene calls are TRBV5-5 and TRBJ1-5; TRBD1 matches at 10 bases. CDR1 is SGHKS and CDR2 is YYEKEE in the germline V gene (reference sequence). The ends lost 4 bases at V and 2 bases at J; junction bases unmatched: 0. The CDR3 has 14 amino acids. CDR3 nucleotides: TGTGCCAGCAGCGGGACAGGGGGCAATCAGCCCCAGCATTTT. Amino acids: CASSGTGGNQPQHF.

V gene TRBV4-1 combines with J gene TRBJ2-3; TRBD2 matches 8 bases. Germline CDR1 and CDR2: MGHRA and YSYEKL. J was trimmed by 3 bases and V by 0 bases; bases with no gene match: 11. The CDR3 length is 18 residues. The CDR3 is CASSQDATGGLSTDTQYF. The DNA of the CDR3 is TGCGCCAGCAGCCAAGATGCGACGGGAGGGCTATCGACAGATACGCAGTATTTT.

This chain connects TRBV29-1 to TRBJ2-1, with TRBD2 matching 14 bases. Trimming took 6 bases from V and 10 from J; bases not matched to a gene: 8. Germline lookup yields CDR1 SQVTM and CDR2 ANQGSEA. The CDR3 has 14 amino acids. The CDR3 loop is CSVSEGTSGSEQFF. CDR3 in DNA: TGCAGCGTGAGTGAGGGGACTAGCGGGAGCGAGCAGTTCTTC.

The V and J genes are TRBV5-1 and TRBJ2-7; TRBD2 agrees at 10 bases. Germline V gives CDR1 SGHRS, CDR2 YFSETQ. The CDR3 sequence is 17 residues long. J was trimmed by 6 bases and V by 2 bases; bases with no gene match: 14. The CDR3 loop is CASSFAPQSGRAGEQYF. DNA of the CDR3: TGCGCCAGCAGCTTCGCCCCTCAAAGCGGGAGGGCGGGCGAGCAGTACTTC. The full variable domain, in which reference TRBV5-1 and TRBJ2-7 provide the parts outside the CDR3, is KAGVTQTPRYLIKTRGQQVTLSCSPISGHRSVSWYQQTPGQGLQFLFEYFSETQRNKGNFPGRFSGRQFSNSRSEMNVSTLELGDSALYLCASSFAPQSGRAGEQYFGPGTRLTVT.

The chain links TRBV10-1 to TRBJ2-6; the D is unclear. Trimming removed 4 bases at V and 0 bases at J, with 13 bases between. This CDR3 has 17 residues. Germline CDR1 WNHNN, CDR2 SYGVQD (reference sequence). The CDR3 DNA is TGCGCCAGCAGTGGGTTTTTGAGGAGCTCTGGGGCCAACGTCCTGACTTTC. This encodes CASSGFLRSSGANVLTF.

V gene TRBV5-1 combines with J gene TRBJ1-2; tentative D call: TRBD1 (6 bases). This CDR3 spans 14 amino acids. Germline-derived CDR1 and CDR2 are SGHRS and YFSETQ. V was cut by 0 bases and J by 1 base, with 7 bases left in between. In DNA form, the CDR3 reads TGCGCCAGCAGCTTGGCAGGGGTTAACTATGGCTACACCTTC. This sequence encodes CASSLAGVNYGYTF. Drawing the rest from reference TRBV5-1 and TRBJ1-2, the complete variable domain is KAGVTQTPRYLIKTRGQQVTLSCSPISGHRSVSWYQQTPGQGLQFLFEYFSETQRNKGNFPGRFSGRQFSNSRSEMNVSTLELGDSALYLCASSLAGVNYGYTFGSGTRLTVV.

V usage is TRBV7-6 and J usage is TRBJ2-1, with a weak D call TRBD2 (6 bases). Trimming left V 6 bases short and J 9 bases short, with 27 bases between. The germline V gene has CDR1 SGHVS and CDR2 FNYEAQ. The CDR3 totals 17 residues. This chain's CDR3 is CASSLGPGPRVGGEQFF. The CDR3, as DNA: TGTGCCAGCAGTTTGGGACCGGGACCCCGGGTGGGAGGTGAGCAGTTCTTC.

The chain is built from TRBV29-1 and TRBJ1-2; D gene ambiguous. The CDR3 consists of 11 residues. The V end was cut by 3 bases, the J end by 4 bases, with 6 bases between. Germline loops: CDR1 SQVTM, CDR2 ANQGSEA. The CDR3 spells CSVDRVYGYTF. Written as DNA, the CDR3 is TGCAGCGTTGACCGAGTCTATGGCTACACCTTC. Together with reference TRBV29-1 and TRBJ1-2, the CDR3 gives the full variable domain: SAVISQKPSRDICQRGTSLTIQCQVDSQVTMMFWYRQQPGQSLTLIATANQGSEATYESGFVIDKFPISRPNLTFSTLTVSNMSPEDSSIYLCSVDRVYGYTFGSGTRLTVV.